The 31 T cell receptor beta chains given below trace back to one sample, sequenced in a study of PD-L1 blockade in urothelial cancer. Sequenced by immunoSEQ multiplex PCR; TCRdb stores in-frame clones only, minus some. This sample has fewer than 75,000 clones, with 84% found just once. Material: PBMCs, obtained around atezolizumab (anti-PD-L1) treatment. The receptors derive from a man in his 70s with urothelial cancer.

This rearrangement joins TRBV5-1 to TRBJ2-5, with TRBD1 matching over 9 bases. Germline assignment: CDR1 SGHRS and CDR2 YFSETQ. The J segment lost 5 bases and the V segment lost 4 bases, leaving 15 bases of the junction unmatched. The CDR3 covers 17 residues. CDR3 DNA sequence: TGCGCCAGCAGCACGGGACAGGGACACTCGGGAGTGGAGACCCAGTACTTC. This encodes CASSTGQGHSGVETQYF.

V is TRBV6-5 and J is TRBJ2-7; a possible D gene is TRBD1 (5 bases). The CDR3 contains 15 residues. Trimming shortened V by 2 bases and J by 6 bases, and 17 bases separated the two germline ends. CDR1 is MNHEY, CDR2 SVGAGI, per germline. CDR3: CASSYLPSTEAEQYF. CDR3 sequence (DNA): TGTGCCAGCAGTTACCTCCCGTCGACAGAGGCCGAGCAGTACTTC.

The rearrangement joins TRBV5-4 to TRBJ2-2; unclear D gene. Germline CDR1 and CDR2: SGHNT and YYREEE (reference sequence). The V gene lost 4 bases and the J gene lost 0 bases, with 10 bases spanning the gap. The CDR3 is 15 residues long. CDR3 coding DNA: TGTGCCAGCAGCACCAGACTGTCGAACACCGGGGAGCTGTTTTTT. It yields the protein CASSTRLSNTGELFF. Full variable domain (outside the CDR3, taken from reference TRBV5-4 and TRBJ2-2): ETGVTQSPTHLIKTRGQQVTLRCSSQSGHNTVSWYQQALGQGPQFIFQYYREEENGRGNFPPRFSGLQFPNYSSELNVNALELDDSALYLCASSTRLSNTGELFFGEGSRLTVL.

The sample holds a few counts of this clone. The V call is TRBV10-1, the J call TRBJ2-1; TRBD1 matches 7 bases. The CDR3 length is 15 residues. In germline, CDR1 is WNHNN, CDR2 SYGVQD (reference sequence). Unmatched junction bases numbered 3, after V lost 0 bases and J lost 4 bases. Here the CDR3 DNA reads TGCGCCAGCAGTGAGTCGGCAGGGGGATACAATGAGCAGTTCTTC. Translating it yields CASSESAGGYNEQFF.

This clone has only a few counts. The chain carries TRBV7-9 and TRBJ1-2; TRBD1 aligns across 7 bases. V shed 1 base, J shed 8 bases, and the junction held 10 bases outside the gene matches. The germline gives CDR1 SEHNR, CDR2 FQNEAQ (reference sequence). This CDR3 contains 15 residues. CDR3 nucleotide sequence: TGTGCCAGCAGCTTAGGCCCGACAGGGTCATTGGGCTACACCTTC. Translated, it gives CASSLGPTGSLGYTF.

DNA for the CDR3: TGTGCCAGCAGGGGGACAGGGAAAAACTATGGCTACACCTTC. It translates to CASRGTGKNYGYTF. This rearrangement joins TRBV28 to TRBJ1-2, with 9 bases identical to TRBD1. CDR1 is MDHEN and CDR2 is SYDVKM in the germline V gene. CDR3 length: 14 residues. V lost 6 bases and J lost 2; bases outside the gene matches: 4.

This rearrangement joins TRBV6-1 to TRBJ1-1; no reliable D call. This CDR3 comprises 13 residues. Trimming removed 4 bases from V and 3 bases from J, with 9 bases in between. Per germline, CDR1 MNHNS and CDR2 SASEGT. The chain's CDR3 is CASSAGYDTEAFF. The CDR3 DNA is TGTGCCAGCAGTGCCGGGTATGACACTGAAGCTTTCTTT.

The rearrangement joins TRBV6-1 to TRBJ2-7; 10 bases align to TRBD2. The CDR3 totals 13 residues. V dropped 5 bases and J dropped 7; count of bases not matched to a gene: 5. The V gene's germline CDR1 is MNHNS and CDR2 SASEGT. As DNA, the CDR3 is TGTGCCAGCAGTAAGGGACTAGCGTTAGAGCAGTACTTC. Protein sequence: CASSKGLALEQYF.

The chain has TRBV28 and TRBJ2-1; 13 bases are shared with TRBD2. The trim removed 6 bases at V and 0 bases at J, leaving 14 bases unmatched. Germline loops: CDR1 MDHEN, CDR2 SYDVKM. CDR3 length: 20 residues. The CDR3 DNA is TGTGCCAGCAGGGGGTTCCTCGGACTAGCGGGGGTTAGCTCCTACAATGAGCAGTTCTTC. Translation: CASRGFLGLAGVSSYNEQFF.

The V call is TRBV9, the J call TRBJ2-1; TRBD2 agrees at 8 bases. The germline V gene encodes CDR1 SGDLS and CDR2 YYNGEE. V trimming: 1 base; J trimming: 0 bases; junction bases outside the gene matches: 0. This CDR3 contains 15 residues. The CDR3 protein is CASSVSGSSYNEQFF. The CDR3, as DNA: TGTGCCAGCAGCGTAAGCGGGAGCTCCTACAATGAGCAGTTCTTC.

The J gene is TRBJ2-5, the V gene TRBV7-2; 12 bases agree with TRBD2. Germline values: CDR1 SGHTA, CDR2 FQGNSA. This CDR3 is 19 amino acids long. After removal of 5 bases from V and 5 bases from J, the junction contained 18 bases not matched to a gene. The CDR3 region is CASSLMTGLAGSIVETQYF. The CDR3 nucleotides are TGTGCCAGCAGCCTAATGACTGGACTAGCGGGATCGATTGTTGAGACCCAGTACTTC.

The genes are TRBV18 and TRBJ2-1; D remains unclear. The V end lost 0 bases, the J end lost 0 bases, and 9 bases lay between the germline ends. This CDR3 contains 16 residues. The germline gives CDR1 KGHSH, CDR2 LQKENI. The CDR3 protein is CASSPPQTSSYNEQFF. The DNA for the CDR3 is TGTGCCAGCTCACCACCACAGACAAGCTCCTACAATGAGCAGTTCTTC.

V and J are TRBV25-1 and TRBJ1-2; 12 positions agree with TRBD1. The germline V gene encodes CDR1 MGHDK and CDR2 SYGVNS. There are 15 residues in the CDR3. V was pared by 2 bases and J by 8 bases, with 6 bases of the junction left unmatched. The CDR3 nucleotides read TGTGCCAGCAGTGAACCTGGGACAGGGGGCCTAGGCTACACCTTC. Translation gives CASSEPGTGGLGYTF.

This chain connects TRBV19 to TRBJ2-7; no firm D call. CDR3 size: 14 residues. V lost 0 bases and J lost 2, with 8 bases in between. Germline V CDR1 and CDR2: LNHDA, SQIVND (reference sequence). The CDR3 is CASSIDPGAYEQYF. The CDR3 DNA follows: TGTGCCAGTAGTATAGATCCTGGAGCCTACGAGCAGTACTTC.

The V gene is TRBV27, the J gene TRBJ2-1; 8 nucleotides agree with TRBD2. CDR3 length: 19 residues. The germline V gene encodes CDR1 MNHEY and CDR2 SMNVEV (reference sequence). The junction had 18 bases not matched to a gene; V was cut back by 5 bases and J by 3 bases. The CDR3 DNA reads TGTGCCAGCAGTCCCAATAGGCCCGTTGGTAGCGGGATCTACAATGAGCAGTTCTTC. Translated, it gives CASSPNRPVGSGIYNEQFF.

The chain recombines TRBV19 with TRBJ2-2; no definite D call. The V gene's germline CDR1 is LNHDA and CDR2 SQIVND (reference sequence). This CDR3 comprises 14 residues. Between the trimmed V and J ends, which lost 0 bases and 5 bases, there was a span of 7 bases. Here the CDR3 reads CASSIDAQTGELFF. The CDR3 DNA reads TGTGCCAGTAGTATAGATGCCCAGACCGGGGAGCTGTTTTTT. The whole variable domain, remainder taken from reference TRBV19 and TRBJ2-2, is DGGITQSPKYLFRKEGQNVTLSCEQNLNHDAMYWYRQDPGQGLRLIYYSQIVNDFQKGDIAEGYSVSREKKESFPLTVTSAQKNPTAFYLCASSIDAQTGELFFGEGSRLTVL.

This clone turned up a few times. The chain employs TRBV28 and TRBJ2-7; TRBD1 might be the D (5 bases). Germline V gives CDR1 MDHEN, CDR2 SYDVKM. CDR3 length: 16 residues. The V end was cut by 5 bases, the J end by 0 bases, with 17 bases between. In DNA form, the CDR3 reads TGTGCCAGCAGTCCCATTTCAGGGCGAAGCTCCTACGAGCAGTACTTC. Protein product: CASSPISGRSSYEQYF.

The chain uses TRBV5-1 and TRBJ2-1; perhaps TRBD1 as D (6 bases). Trimming cost V 8 bases and J 2 bases, with 8 bases left between them. Germline CDR1 reads SGHRS; CDR2 reads YFSETQ. This CDR3 comprises 12 residues. The CDR3 spells CASGQTYNEQFF. The CDR3 nucleotides are TGCGCCAGTGGACAGACCTACAATGAGCAGTTCTTC.

J is TRBJ2-1 and V is TRBV27; 9 nucleotides match TRBD2. The CDR3 runs to 16 residues. The V segment lost 4 bases and the J segment 3 bases; nucleotides outside the gene matches: 7. Germline CDR1 reads MNHEY; CDR2 reads SMNVEV (reference sequence). Here the CDR3 reads CASSSRGRADYNEQFF. For the CDR3, the DNA is TGTGCCAGCAGTTCGCGCGGGAGGGCCGACTACAATGAGCAGTTCTTC.

The chain has TRBV5-1 and TRBJ1-5, with 9 bases lining up with TRBD1. J lost 0 bases, V lost 5 bases, and 3 bases had no gene match. There are 15 residues in the CDR3. Germline V gene lookup returns CDR1 SGHRS and CDR2 YFSETQ. In DNA, the CDR3 is TGCGCCAGCAGACCGACAGGGGGTAGCAATCAGCCCCAGCATTTT. As protein: CASRPTGGSNQPQHF.

The chain recombines TRBV6-5 with TRBJ2-1; 7 positions agree with TRBD2. J gave up 0 bases and V 6 bases, and 5 bases lay outside the gene matches. This CDR3 region has 15 residues. Germline V gene lookup returns CDR1 MNHEY and CDR2 SVGAGI. CDR3 nucleotides: TGTGCCAGCAGCCCGAGCGGGGTCTCCTACAATGAGCAGTTCTTC. This sequence encodes CASSPSGVSYNEQFF.

The rearrangement joins TRBV2 to TRBJ2-3; D may be TRBD2 (6 bases). The CDR3 is 15 residues long. V lost 8 bases to trimming and J lost 1 base, with 16 bases between them. The germline CDR1 and CDR2 sequences are SNHLY and FYNNEI. CDR3 DNA sequence: TGTGCCAGCGGACGGGACTTCGGAGGCACAGATACGCAGTATTTT. As protein: CASGRDFGGTDTQYF.

The chain joins TRBV7-4 to TRBJ2-7; D gene uncertain. V shed 5 bases and J shed 4 bases, with 18 bases lying between them. The CDR3 sequence is 15 residues long. Germline CDR1 and CDR2: SGHVT and SQSDAQ. CDR3 nucleotide sequence: TGTGCCAGCAGCCCAAGCGACCTTTACGCTTACGAGCAGTACTTC. It translates to CASSPSDLYAYEQYF. Supplemented by reference TRBV7-4 and TRBJ2-7, the full variable domain reads GAGVSQSPRYKVAKRGRDVALRCDSISGHVTLYWYRQTLGQGSEVLTYSQSDAQRDKSGRPSGRFSAERPERSVSTLKIQRTEQGDSAVYLCASSPSDLYAYEQYFGPGTRLTVT.

In its sample, this clone was seen once. The chain carries TRBV11-2 and TRBJ2-7; tentatively, D is TRBD2 (5 bases). The CDR3 is 16 amino acids. Germline values: CDR1 SGHAT, CDR2 FQNNGV. V lost 10 bases and J lost 5, with 27 bases in between. CDR3 in DNA: TGTGCCACCGCAAAAGAGGCGGGCCTACCTCTGGACGAGCAGTACTTC. It is translated as CATAKEAGLPLDEQYF.

The chain has TRBV27 and TRBJ2-3, with TRBD2 as a possible D gene (5 bases). The CDR3 is 12 residues long. The V end was cut by 7 bases, the J end by 5 bases, with 10 bases between. Germline-derived CDR1 and CDR2 are MNHEY and SMNVEV (reference sequence). For the CDR3, the DNA is TGTGCCAGCAAAAGGAGCGGAGATACGCAGTATTTT. This translates into CASKRSGDTQYF.

This chain connects TRBV11-3 to TRBJ2-1; 14 bases map to TRBD2. CDR3 length: 19 residues. Losses at the gene ends were 5 bases for V and 0 bases for J; bases not matched to a gene: 9. Germline loops: CDR1 SGHNT, CDR2 YENEEA. CDR3: CASSPGTSGSRSSYNEQFF. CDR3 sequence (DNA): TGTGCCAGCAGCCCCGGGACTAGCGGGAGCCGGAGCTCCTACAATGAGCAGTTCTTC.

Regarding this clone: A read error may produce the germline difference seen at one junction end. V is TRBV10-1 and J is TRBJ2-7, with TRBD2 matching over 11 bases. Germline loops: CDR1 WNHNN, CDR2 SYGVQD (reference sequence). The CDR3 runs 12 residues. The CDR3: CASSEGSGRANF. Here the CDR3 DNA reads TGCGCCAGCAGTGAGGGTAGCGGGAGGGCGAACTTC.

The J gene is TRBJ2-3, the V gene TRBV6-4, with 7 bases identical to TRBD2. Germline lookup yields CDR1 MRHNA and CDR2 SNTAGT. The CDR3 covers 15 residues. With V trimmed by 0 bases and J by 6 bases, 6 bases remained unmatched. The CDR3 region has the DNA TGTGCCAGCAGTGACTCGGGCGGGACTACGGATACGCAGTATTTT. Residues: CASSDSGGTTDTQYF.

V is TRBV19 and J is TRBJ1-5; 10 bases are shared with TRBD1. Germline V lookup: CDR1 LNHDA, CDR2 SQIVND (reference sequence). The CDR3 has 20 residues. The V segment lost 5 bases and the J segment 0 bases; nucleotides outside the gene matches: 16. Written as DNA, the CDR3 is TGTGCCAGTAGTGGGACAGGGGCGTTTTCAAGTGCAAATAGCAATCAGCCCCAGCATTTT. Translating it yields CASSGTGAFSSANSNQPQHF.

V is TRBV9 and J is TRBJ1-4, with D uncertain. From germline, CDR1 is SGDLS and CDR2 YYNGEE. The CDR3 is 15 amino acids. Trimming removed 0 bases from V and 4 bases from J, with 10 bases in between. The CDR3: CASSVAGDYNEKLFF. In DNA, the CDR3 is TGTGCCAGCAGCGTAGCTGGAGACTATAATGAAAAACTGTTTTTT. Using reference TRBV9 and TRBJ1-4 for the parts outside the CDR3, the full variable domain is DSGVTQTPKHLITATGQRVTLRCSPRSGDLSVYWYQQSLDQGLQFLIQYYNGEERAKGNILERFSAQQFPDLHSELNLSSLELGDSALYFCASSVAGDYNEKLFFGSGTQLSVL.

This sequence joins TRBV9 and TRBJ2-1; 13 nucleotides match TRBD2. CDR3 length equals 15 residues. J lost 4 bases, V lost 3 bases, and 1 base had no gene match. Germline V gene sequence: CDR1 SGDLS, CDR2 YYNGEE. CDR3: CASSELAGGYNEQFF. CDR3 in DNA: TGTGCCAGCAGCGAACTAGCGGGAGGGTACAATGAGCAGTTCTTC.